There are many counts of the clone carrying this TCR beta chain. Its matching antigen is unknown. This CDR3 spans 14 amino acids. CDR1 is SGHAT, CDR2 FQNNGV, per germline. V lost 5 bases, J lost 9 bases, and 7 bases stayed unmatched. The data were obtained in a study of T cells in Graves' hyperthyroidism and ophthalmopathy. General study points: Blood held most thyroid clonotypes expanded above 0.001 frequency.

Among ophthalmopathy patients, the Clinical Activity Score reached at least 3, the NOSPECS grade reached at least 4, and duration remained under 3 months. Exclusion criteria comprised uncontrolled infection, other autoimmune disease, pregnancy or lactation. For the diagnoses, clinical symptoms, serum thyroxine and TRAb, thyroid ultrasound and orbital computed tomography were used. TCR beta CDR3 regions were amplified from RNA transcripts. Using the HTBI primer set, a first-round RT-PCR was run on the TCR CDR3. One entry per CDR3 protein, called by TCRdb with MiXCR from the multiplex PCR reads. Among hundreds of thousands of distinct CDR3 sequences listed, more than 14% were seen once.

Sequencing input: blood. V usage is TRBV11-2 and J usage is TRBJ2-1; TRBD2 matches at 10 bases. The sequence came from a woman aged 50 to 60 with Graves' ophthalmopathy. The CDR3 spells CASSGLAGAGEQFF. The CDR3 region has the DNA TGTGCCAGCAGCGGTCTAGCGGGAGCTGGTGAGCAGTTCTTC.